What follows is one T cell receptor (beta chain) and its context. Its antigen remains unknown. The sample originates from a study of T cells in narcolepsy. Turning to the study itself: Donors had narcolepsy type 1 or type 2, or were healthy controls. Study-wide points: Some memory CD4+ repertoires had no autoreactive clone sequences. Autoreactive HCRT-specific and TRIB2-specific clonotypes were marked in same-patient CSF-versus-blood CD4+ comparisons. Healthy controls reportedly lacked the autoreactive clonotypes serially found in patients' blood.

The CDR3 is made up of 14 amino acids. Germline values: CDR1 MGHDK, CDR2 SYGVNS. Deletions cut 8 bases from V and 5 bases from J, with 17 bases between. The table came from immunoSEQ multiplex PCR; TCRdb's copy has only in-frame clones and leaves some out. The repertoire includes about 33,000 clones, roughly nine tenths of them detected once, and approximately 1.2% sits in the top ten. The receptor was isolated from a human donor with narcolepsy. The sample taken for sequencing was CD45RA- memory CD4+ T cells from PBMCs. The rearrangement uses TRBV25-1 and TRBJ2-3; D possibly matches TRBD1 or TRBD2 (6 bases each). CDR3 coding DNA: TGTGCCAGCGGGGGGCTAGAACCCCTAGATACGCAGTATTTT. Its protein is CASGGLEPLDTQYF.